This section outlines one T cell receptor (beta chain) sequence together with its context. The repertoire was sequenced with immunoSEQ multiplex PCR; TCRdb's copy has only in-frame clones and lacks some. This sample carries around 100,000 clones, 80% to 95% of them seen once, and the ten largest clones take more than 1.5%. This sample is drawn from a study of T cell changes during pregnancy in multiple sclerosis. Sequencing was performed on peripheral blood, taken in the third trimester of pregnancy. This receptor was identified in a female donor with multiple sclerosis, enrolled in a pregnancy study.

CDR3 amino acids: CASRKDRENGYTF. The CDR3 DNA is TGTGCCAGTAGGAAAGACAGGGAGAATGGCTACACCTTC. The chain recombines TRBV19 with TRBJ1-2, with 7 bases identical to TRBD1. The germline CDR1 and CDR2 sequences are LNHDA and SQIVND (reference sequence). V lost 6 bases and J lost 6; bases outside the gene matches: 7. The CDR3 consists of 13 residues.